The 4 T cell receptor beta chains listed next were all sequenced from one sample in a study of cytomegalovirus exposure and HLA in healthy donors. Researchers ran the PCR with 60 Vbeta and 13 Jbeta primers. Some clones are missing from TCRdb's copy, which holds only in-frame ones; the method was immunoSEQ multiplex PCR. The table shows approximately 100,000 clones, with approximately 77% occurring only once. The specimen sequenced was PBMCs. The source of these receptors is a male donor in good health and CMV-seropositive.

This chain connects TRBV6-4 to TRBJ1-2; 9 nucleotides agree with TRBD1. The CDR3 contains 16 residues. The V and J ends lost 10 bases and 4 bases, in that order; junction bases with no gene match: 16. Germline lookup yields CDR1 MRHNA and CDR2 SNTAGT. The CDR3 protein is CATRGRTGVEGYGYTF. The CDR3 DNA sequence: TGTGCCACAAGGGGAAGGACAGGGGTGGAGGGCTATGGCTACACCTTC.

To note about this clone: This sample also contains other DNA sequences that code for the same CDR3. The J gene is TRBJ2-7, the V gene TRBV29-1; TRBD1 agrees at 7 bases. The CDR3 is 12 residues long. The germline V gene has CDR1 SQVTM and CDR2 ANQGSEA. V shed 5 bases, J shed 2 bases, and the junction held 3 bases outside the gene matches. The CDR3 is CSVSQGAYEQYF. CDR3 DNA sequence: TGCAGCGTTAGCCAGGGGGCCTACGAGCAGTACTTC.

This rearrangement joins TRBV30 to TRBJ1-2; D remains ambiguous. V lost 1 base and J lost 3, with 12 bases in between. Germline CDR1 and CDR2: GTSNPN and SVGIG (reference sequence). The CDR3 loop spans 14 amino acids. CDR3 residues: CAWSASAEDYGYTF. The CDR3 DNA reads TGTGCCTGGAGTGCGTCGGCAGAGGACTATGGCTACACCTTC.

V usage is TRBV5-4 and J usage is TRBJ2-1; 13 positions match TRBD2. The CDR3 covers 16 residues. V lost 4 bases and J lost 5; bases outside the gene matches: 6. Germline V lookup: CDR1 SGHNT, CDR2 YYREEE (reference sequence). CDR3 nucleotides: TGTGCCAGCAGCCACCGTACTAGCGGGGGGGACAATGAGCAGTTCTTC. Translation: CASSHRTSGGDNEQFF.